These 32 T cell receptor beta chains came from one sample sequenced in a study of glioma-infiltrating T cells after dendritic cell vaccination. Time point in this sample: after dendritic cell vaccination, including at tumor progression/relapse. Profiling relied on immunoSEQ multiplex PCR, and the TCRdb table lists in-frame clones only, not all of them. This table has more than 85,000 clones, around 89% appearing once. The sequenced sample was blood, obtained after dendritic cell vaccination. These receptors originate from a human donor with glioblastoma.

In DNA form, the CDR3 reads TGTGCCAGCAGTTACCCCGACCGACTCGTGGGTCAGCCCCAGCATTTT. This encodes CASSYPDRLVGQPQHF. The chain is built from TRBV6-6 and TRBJ1-5; D remains ambiguous. The CDR3 consists of 16 residues. CDR1 MNHNY and CDR2 SVGAGI come from the germline V gene (reference sequence). The V and J ends lost 2 bases and 6 bases respectively, with 17 bases between them.

V and J are TRBV5-1 and TRBJ1-2, with TRBD1 matching over 8 bases. V was pared by 3 bases and J by 6 bases, with 7 bases of the junction left unmatched. Looked up from germline, CDR1 is SGHRS and CDR2 is YFSETQ. The CDR3 has 14 residues. The CDR3 DNA sequence: TGCGCCAGCAGCTCCGATGGACAGGGTGATGGCTACACCTTC. It encodes CASSSDGQGDGYTF.

V usage is TRBV6-6 and J usage is TRBJ1-6, with 8 bases lining up with TRBD1. The CDR3 sequence is 16 residues long. V lost 2 bases, J lost 7 bases, and 7 bases stayed unmatched. Per germline, CDR1 MNHNY and CDR2 SVGAGI (reference sequence). The CDR3 DNA reads as TGTGCCAGCAGTTACCCCCGGACAGGGAAAAATTCACCCCTCCACTTT. Translated, it gives CASSYPRTGKNSPLHF.

The chain has TRBV2 and TRBJ1-2, with D perhaps matching TRBD1 (5 bases). This CDR3 has 13 residues. Trimming removed 0 bases from V and 5 bases from J, with 7 bases in between. Germline V gene sequence: CDR1 SNHLY, CDR2 FYNNEI. This CDR3 reads CASSEASGYGYTF. For the CDR3, the DNA is TGTGCCAGCAGTGAAGCGTCAGGGTATGGCTACACCTTC.

In its sample, this clone was seen once. V usage is TRBV6-1 and J usage is TRBJ2-2; TRBD2 matches 12 bases. The trim removed 2 bases at V and 3 bases at J, leaving 4 bases unmatched. Germline V CDR1 and CDR2: MNHNS, SASEGT. The CDR3 runs 17 residues. This CDR3 is CASSESGLAGYTGELFF. For the CDR3, the DNA is TGTGCCAGCAGTGAATCGGGACTAGCGGGTTACACCGGGGAGCTGTTTTTT.

V and J are TRBV6-5 and TRBJ1-5; 7 bases are a match to TRBD1. The germline gives CDR1 MNHEY, CDR2 SVGAGI. The CDR3 spans 12 residues. Germline trimming cut 7 bases from V and 7 bases from J; bases unmatched to any gene: 4. CDR3 in DNA: TGTGCCAGCAACCGACAGGGACAGCCCCAGCATTTT. Encoded protein: CASNRQGQPQHF.

This sequence joins TRBV9 and TRBJ2-7; tentative D call: TRBD1 (5 bases). Germline CDR1 SGDLS, CDR2 YYNGEE. V gave up 0 bases and J gave up 2 bases, with 9 bases separating them. The CDR3 totals 14 residues. The CDR3 bases are TGTGCCAGCAGCGTAGAGCAGGGCCCCTACGAGCAGTACTTC. Its translation: CASSVEQGPYEQYF.

This clone was counted a single time. The chain is built from TRBV30 and TRBJ1-2; D is unresolved. This CDR3 contains 12 residues. Trimming took 3 bases from V and 2 from J, leaving 7 bases between them. The germline gives CDR1 GTSNPN, CDR2 SVGIG (reference sequence). The CDR3: CAWRGRNYGYTF. The DNA for the CDR3 is TGTGCCTGGAGGGGCAGAAACTATGGCTACACCTTC. The variable domain in full, completed from reference TRBV30 and TRBJ1-2, reads SQTIHQWPATLVQPVGSPLSLECTVEGTSNPNLYWYRQAAGRGLQLLFYSVGIGQISSEVPQNLSASRPQDRQFILSSKKLLLSDSGFYLCAWRGRNYGYTFGSGTRLTVV.

The chain uses TRBV5-1 and TRBJ2-7; TRBD1 matches 7 bases. Germline V gives CDR1 SGHRS, CDR2 YFSETQ. After removal of 5 bases from V and 1 base from J, the junction contained 9 bases not matched to a gene. There are 15 residues in the CDR3. CDR3 sequence: CASREQTGESYEQYF. CDR3 sequence (DNA): TGCGCCAGCAGGGAGCAAACAGGGGAGTCCTACGAGCAGTACTTC.

This clone was found a few times. V gene TRBV7-9 combines with J gene TRBJ1-4; D is ambiguous. Trimming pared 11 bases from V and 5 bases from J, leaving 6 bases between. This CDR3 contains 10 residues. Germline lookup yields CDR1 SEHNR and CDR2 FQNEAQ (reference sequence). CDR3 sequence: CAAQNEKLFF. The CDR3 DNA reads as TGTGCCGCCCAGAATGAAAAACTGTTTTTT. Drawing the rest from reference TRBV7-9 and TRBJ1-4, the complete variable domain is DTGVSQNPRHKITKRGQNVTFRCDPISEHNRLYWYRQTLGQGPEFLTYFQNEAQLEKSRLLSDRFSAERPKGSFSTLEIQRTEQGDSAMYLCAAQNEKLFFGSGTQLSVL.

This clone was detected only once. V and J are TRBV7-9 and TRBJ2-2; 9 nucleotides line up with TRBD1. This CDR3 region has 16 residues. The germline CDR1 and CDR2 sequences are SEHNR and FQNEAQ (reference sequence). V was clipped by 5 bases and J by 4 bases; unmatched bases: 8. CDR3: CASSPGSGQGTGELFF. The DNA of the CDR3 is TGTGCCAGCAGCCCCGGTTCGGGACAGGGCACCGGGGAGCTGTTTTTT.

This chain uses TRBV19 with TRBJ1-2, with a tentative D call TRBD1 (6 bases). The CDR3 covers 15 residues. The V end lost 4 bases, the J end lost 2 bases, and 14 bases lay between the germline ends. CDR1 LNHDA and CDR2 SQIVND come from the germline V gene (reference sequence). The CDR3 DNA reads TGTGCCAGTAGTACCCCGGGGAGGGGGAACTATGGCTACACCTTC. Its protein product is CASSTPGRGNYGYTF.

V and J are TRBV6-5 and TRBJ2-3; 10 nucleotides agree with TRBD2. Germline V CDR1 and CDR2: MNHEY, SVGAGI. This CDR3 spans 15 amino acids. With 6 bases clipped from V and 4 bases from J, the junction kept 7 bases outside the gene matches. The CDR3 bases are TGTGCCAGCAGGGATAGCGGGAGGCTAGCAGATACGCAGTATTTT. It specifies CASRDSGRLADTQYF.

Only a few counts were recorded for this clone. V is TRBV2 and J is TRBJ1-4; 9 bases are a match to TRBD1. V shed 2 bases, J shed 5 bases, and the junction held 3 bases outside the gene matches. CDR3 size: 15 residues. Germline V gene sequence: CDR1 SNHLY, CDR2 FYNNEI. This chain's CDR3 is CASSETGTGNEKLFF. CDR3 bases: TGTGCCAGCAGTGAAACCGGGACAGGGAATGAAAAACTGTTTTTT.

The chain links TRBV14 to TRBJ2-3; TRBD2 matches 11 bases. Germline V gene lookup returns CDR1 SGHDN and CDR2 FVKESK. Unmatched junction bases numbered 1, after V lost 4 bases and J lost 1 base. The CDR3 length is 15 residues. CDR3 protein: CASSPTSGGTDTQYF. The CDR3 nucleotides are TGTGCCAGCAGCCCGACTAGCGGGGGCACAGATACGCAGTATTTT.

The chain carries TRBV6-6 and TRBJ2-5; 10 bases are a match to TRBD1. The germline V gene has CDR1 MNHNY and CDR2 SVGAGI (reference sequence). V trimming: 6 bases; J trimming: 4 bases; junction bases outside the gene matches: 11. CDR3 length: 16 residues. DNA for the CDR3: TGTGCCAGCAGCCTCACGGGACAGGGGATAGGAGAGACCCAGTACTTC. Its protein is CASSLTGQGIGETQYF.

The rearrangement links TRBV7-9 to TRBJ1-3, with D possibly TRBD1 on 6 matching bases. The CDR3 is made up of 15 amino acids. Between the trimmed V and J ends, which lost 1 base and 4 bases, there was a span of 11 bases. Germline V CDR1 and CDR2: SEHNR, FQNEAQ (reference sequence). The CDR3 is CASSLGAGAGNTIYF. The CDR3, as DNA: TGTGCCAGCAGCTTAGGCGCAGGGGCGGGAAACACCATATATTTT.

The V call is TRBV1, the J call TRBJ2-3; the D segment call TRBD2 is taken from the table without a DNA check. TRBV1 is marked as a pseudogene. The CDR3 is 16 amino acids. The CDR3 loop reads CTRRTSGGTSTDTQYF. As DNA, the CDR3 is TGCACCAGAAGGACTAGCGGGGGGACTAGCACAGATACGCAGTATTTT.

A note on this clone: One junction end does not reproduce the germline sequence, and a read error may be involved. The chain uses TRBV5-1 and TRBJ2-2; TRBD2 aligns across 9 bases. The CDR3 length is 16 residues. The germline V gene encodes CDR1 SGHRS and CDR2 YFSETQ. CDR3 sequence reads: CANSAGGARNTGELFF. The CDR3 coding sequence is TGCGCCAACAGCGCGGGGGGGGCGAGGAACACCGGGGAGCTGTTTTTT. Full variable domain (missing parts from reference TRBV5-1 and TRBJ2-2): KAGVTQTPRYLIKTRGQQVTLSCSPISGHRSVSWYQQTPGQGLQFLFEYFSETQRNKGNFPGRFSGRQFSNSRSEMNVSTLELGDSALYLCANSAGGARNTGELFFGEGSRLTVL.

The rearrangement uses TRBV9 and TRBJ2-1; D not resolved. With 3 bases removed from V and 9 bases from J, the gap between germline ends came to 13 bases. CDR1 is SGDLS, CDR2 YYNGEE, per germline. This CDR3 is 13 amino acids long. The CDR3 here is CASSASPSTEQFF. Here the CDR3 DNA reads TGTGCCAGCAGCGCCTCCCCTAGTACTGAGCAGTTCTTC. Supplemented by reference TRBV9 and TRBJ2-1, the full variable domain reads DSGVTQTPKHLITATGQRVTLRCSPRSGDLSVYWYQQSLDQGLQFLIQYYNGEERAKGNILERFSAQQFPDLHSELNLSSLELGDSALYFCASSASPSTEQFFGPGTRLTVL.

This clone was seen only once. V and J are TRBV4-1 and TRBJ2-4, with D tentatively TRBD1 (5 bases). Trimming removed 2 bases at V and 8 bases at J, with 13 bases between. This CDR3 has 14 residues. Germline lookup yields CDR1 MGHRA and CDR2 YSYEKL. The CDR3 coding sequence is TGCGCCAGCAGCCAAAGGGGCGCGTCGGACATTCAGTACTTC. It encodes CASSQRGASDIQYF.

This clone has a single count. The CDR3, as DNA: TGTGCCAGTAGTATGTTAGGGGCCCACGAGCAGTACTTC. Translated: CASSMLGAHEQYF. This chain uses TRBV19 with TRBJ2-7, with TRBD1 as a possible D gene (5 bases). The germline CDR1 and CDR2 sequences are LNHDA and SQIVND (reference sequence). V lost 3 bases to trimming and J lost 5 bases, with 11 bases between them. The CDR3 is 13 residues long. Full variable domain (missing parts from reference TRBV19 and TRBJ2-7): DGGITQSPKYLFRKEGQNVTLSCEQNLNHDAMYWYRQDPGQGLRLIYYSQIVNDFQKGDIAEGYSVSREKKESFPLTVTSAQKNPTAFYLCASSMLGAHEQYFGPGTRLTVT.

V usage is TRBV19 and J usage is TRBJ2-7; tentative D call: TRBD1 (6 bases). V gave up 6 bases and J gave up 5 bases, with 14 bases separating them. The CDR3 totals 13 residues. Germline values: CDR1 LNHDA, CDR2 SQIVND (reference sequence). CDR3 loop: CASSPGHKDEQYF. CDR3 bases: TGTGCCAGTAGCCCGGGACACAAAGACGAGCAGTACTTC.

The V and J genes are TRBV27 and TRBJ1-6, with 8 bases aligning to TRBD1. The germline V gene has CDR1 MNHEY and CDR2 SMNVEV (reference sequence). The CDR3 is 17 residues long. The ends lost 6 bases at V and 0 bases at J; junction bases unmatched: 7. CDR3 DNA: TGTGCCAGCAGGATTACAGGGGGGAGCTCCTATAATTCACCCCTCCACTTT. This gives the protein CASRITGGSSYNSPLHF.

The rearrangement joins TRBV19 to TRBJ1-5, with unresolved D. The CDR3 totals 12 residues. Germline V gene sequence: CDR1 LNHDA, CDR2 SQIVND (reference sequence). Deletions cut 6 bases from V and 8 bases from J, with 11 bases between. CDR3 amino acids: CASSITHKPQHF. The CDR3 coding sequence is TGTGCCAGTAGCATTACTCATAAGCCCCAGCATTTT.

The rearrangement joins TRBV29-1 to TRBJ1-2, with D possibly being TRBD1 (5 bases). Germline V lookup: CDR1 SQVTM, CDR2 ANQGSEA. V lost 7 bases to trimming and J lost 5 bases, with 20 bases between them. The CDR3 covers 14 residues. CDR3 sequence (DNA): TGCAGCGCAACACAAACGCTAGGGGAATATGGCTACACCTTC. It is translated as CSATQTLGEYGYTF.

The chain couples TRBV30 to TRBJ2-7; the D is unclear. Trimming shortened V by 5 bases and J by 0 bases, and 14 bases separated the two germline ends. This CDR3 is built from 14 residues. Germline CDR1 is GTSNPN and CDR2 is SVGIG (reference sequence). The CDR3 sequence is CAWVRQRSSYEQYF. CDR3 coding DNA: TGTGCCTGGGTGAGGCAGAGATCCTCCTACGAGCAGTACTTC.

Within the sample, this clone is medium-sized. CDR3 residues: CAWSVRDRDYNEQFF. CDR3 coding DNA: TGTGCCTGGAGTGTACGTGACAGGGACTACAATGAGCAGTTCTTC. The rearrangement links TRBV30 to TRBJ2-1, with 7 bases that match TRBD1. The CDR3 sequence is 15 residues long. CDR1 GTSNPN and CDR2 SVGIG come from the germline V gene (reference sequence). J gave up 3 bases and V 0 bases, and 5 bases lay outside the gene matches.

The chain carries TRBV11-3 and TRBJ2-7; TRBD2 matches at 10 bases. After removal of 5 bases from V and 2 bases from J, the junction contained 6 bases not matched to a gene. From germline, CDR1 is SGHNT and CDR2 YENEEA. The CDR3 is made up of 15 amino acids. The CDR3 protein is CASSVGLAETYEQYF. DNA of the CDR3: TGTGCCAGCAGCGTAGGACTAGCGGAGACCTACGAGCAGTACTTC.

V gene TRBV6-4 combines with J gene TRBJ2-1; 11 bases map to TRBD2. The CDR3 contains 15 residues. J lost 6 bases, V lost 2 bases, and 3 bases had no gene match. Looked up from germline, CDR1 is MRHNA and CDR2 is SNTAGT. The CDR3 region is CASSDGTSGGNEQFF. The DNA for the CDR3 is TGTGCCAGCAGTGACGGTACTAGCGGGGGCAATGAGCAGTTCTTC.

This clone came up once. The J gene is TRBJ2-7, the V gene TRBV11-2; TRBD1 is a possible D gene (7 bases). This CDR3 spans 15 amino acids. Trimming pared 5 bases from V and 3 bases from J, leaving 17 bases between. Germline-derived CDR1 and CDR2 are SGHAT and FQNNGV. CDR3 loop: CASSASRGQFYEQYF. CDR3 bases: TGTGCCAGCAGCGCCTCGCGGGGACAGTTCTACGAGCAGTACTTC.

This clone was picked up a small number of times. The genes are TRBV13 and TRBJ2-5, with 9 bases identical to TRBD2. V shed 6 bases and J 5 bases; nucleotides not matched to a gene: 7. The CDR3 covers 14 residues. Germline CDR1 is PRHDT and CDR2 is FYEKMQ (reference sequence). The CDR3 bases are TGTGCCAGCAGTTCGGGACTAGCAACTGAGACCCAGTACTTC. Its translation: CASSSGLATETQYF.